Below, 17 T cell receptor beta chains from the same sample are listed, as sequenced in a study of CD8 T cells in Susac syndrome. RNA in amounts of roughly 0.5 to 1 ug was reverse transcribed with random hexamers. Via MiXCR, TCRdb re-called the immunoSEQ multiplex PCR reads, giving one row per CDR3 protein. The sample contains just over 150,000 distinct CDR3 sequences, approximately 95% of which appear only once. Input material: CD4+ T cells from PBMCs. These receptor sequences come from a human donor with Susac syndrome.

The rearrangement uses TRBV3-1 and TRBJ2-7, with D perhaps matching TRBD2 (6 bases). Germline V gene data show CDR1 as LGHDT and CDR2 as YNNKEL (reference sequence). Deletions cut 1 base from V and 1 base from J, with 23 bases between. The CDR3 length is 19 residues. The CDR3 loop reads CASSQGSRWGDSLSYEQYF. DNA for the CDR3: TGTGCCAGCAGCCAAGGATCCCGATGGGGGGACTCCCTTTCCTACGAGCAGTACTTC.

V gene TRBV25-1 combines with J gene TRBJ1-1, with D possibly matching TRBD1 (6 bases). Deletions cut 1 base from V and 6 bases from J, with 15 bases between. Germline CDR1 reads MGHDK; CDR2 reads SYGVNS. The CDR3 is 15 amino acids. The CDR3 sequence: CASSEWAGGEAEAFF. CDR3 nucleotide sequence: TGTGCCAGCAGTGAATGGGCCGGGGGCGAGGCTGAAGCTTTCTTT.

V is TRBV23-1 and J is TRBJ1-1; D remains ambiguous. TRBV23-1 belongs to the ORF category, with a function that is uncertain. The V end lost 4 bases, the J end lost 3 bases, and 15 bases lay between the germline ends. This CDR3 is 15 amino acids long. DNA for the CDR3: TGCGCCAGCAGTCGGGCGAGGCATGGTCACACTGAAGCTTTCTTT. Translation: CASSRARHGHTEAFF.

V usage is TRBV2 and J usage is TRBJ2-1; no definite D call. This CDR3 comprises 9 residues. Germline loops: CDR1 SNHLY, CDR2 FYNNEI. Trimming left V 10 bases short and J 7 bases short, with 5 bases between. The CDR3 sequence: CATSNEQFF. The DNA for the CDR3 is TGTGCCACGTCTAATGAGCAGTTCTTC.

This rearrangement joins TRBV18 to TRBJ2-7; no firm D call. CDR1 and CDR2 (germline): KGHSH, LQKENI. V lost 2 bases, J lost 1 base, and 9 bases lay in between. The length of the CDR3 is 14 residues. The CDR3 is CASSPVGISYEQYF. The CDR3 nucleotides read TGTGCCAGCTCACCAGTGGGAATATCCTACGAGCAGTACTTC.

Here the CDR3 reads CASENFAEAFF. In nucleotides, the CDR3 is TGTGCCAGCGAGAATTTTGCTGAAGCTTTCTTT. This chain connects TRBV11-1 to TRBJ1-1; D gene ambiguous. The CDR3 is made up of 11 amino acids. The V gene's germline CDR1 is SGHAT and CDR2 FQDESV (reference sequence). V lost 8 bases and J 6 bases, leaving 10 bases between the germline ends.

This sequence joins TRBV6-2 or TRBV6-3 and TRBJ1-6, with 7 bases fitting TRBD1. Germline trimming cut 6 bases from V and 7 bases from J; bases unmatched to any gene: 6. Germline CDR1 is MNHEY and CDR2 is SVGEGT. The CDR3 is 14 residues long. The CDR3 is CASRRDSGNSPLHF. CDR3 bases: TGTGCCAGCAGACGGGACAGCGGGAATTCACCCCTCCACTTT.

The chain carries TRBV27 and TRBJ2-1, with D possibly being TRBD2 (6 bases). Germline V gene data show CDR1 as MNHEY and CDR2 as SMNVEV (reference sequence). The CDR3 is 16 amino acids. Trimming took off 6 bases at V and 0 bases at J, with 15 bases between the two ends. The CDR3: CASSPRRGSSYNEQFF. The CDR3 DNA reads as TGTGCCAGCAGCCCTCGACGGGGGAGCTCCTACAATGAGCAGTTCTTC.

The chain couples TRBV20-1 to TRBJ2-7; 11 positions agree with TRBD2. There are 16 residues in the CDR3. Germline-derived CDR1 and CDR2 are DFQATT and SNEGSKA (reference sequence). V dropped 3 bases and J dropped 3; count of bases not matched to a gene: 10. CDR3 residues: CSASALLAGGFYEQYF. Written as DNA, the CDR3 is TGCAGTGCTAGCGCACTTCTAGCGGGGGGTTTCTACGAGCAGTACTTC.

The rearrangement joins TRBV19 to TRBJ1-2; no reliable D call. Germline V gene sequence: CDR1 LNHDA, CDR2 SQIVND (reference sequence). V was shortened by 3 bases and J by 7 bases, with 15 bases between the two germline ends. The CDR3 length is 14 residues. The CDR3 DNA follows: TGTGCCAGTAGTATGGGCACTCCAATGGGTGGCTACACCTTC. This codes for CASSMGTPMGGYTF.

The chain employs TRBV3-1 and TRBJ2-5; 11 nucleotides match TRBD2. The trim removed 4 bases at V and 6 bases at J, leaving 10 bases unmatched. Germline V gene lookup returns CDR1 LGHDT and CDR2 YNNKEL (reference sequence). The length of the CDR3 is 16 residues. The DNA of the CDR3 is TGTGCCAGCAGCCCACCCATGGGACTAGCGGCCAAGACCCAGTACTTC. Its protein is CASSPPMGLAAKTQYF.

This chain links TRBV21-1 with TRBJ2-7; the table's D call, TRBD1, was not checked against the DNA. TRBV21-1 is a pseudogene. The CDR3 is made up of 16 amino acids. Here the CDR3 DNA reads TGTGCCAGTCCTGACGCCGTTCTCGACAGAACCTACGAGCAGTACTTC. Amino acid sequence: CASPDAVLDRTYEQYF.

The DNA of the CDR3 is TGTGCCAGCACCTCTGAGGGGAATGAGCAGTTCTTC. As protein: CASTSEGNEQFF. The chain recombines TRBV2 with TRBJ2-1, with D perhaps matching TRBD1 or TRBD2 (5 bases each). Per germline, CDR1 SNHLY and CDR2 FYNNEI. V lost 7 bases and J lost 7, with 11 bases in between. This CDR3 spans 12 amino acids.

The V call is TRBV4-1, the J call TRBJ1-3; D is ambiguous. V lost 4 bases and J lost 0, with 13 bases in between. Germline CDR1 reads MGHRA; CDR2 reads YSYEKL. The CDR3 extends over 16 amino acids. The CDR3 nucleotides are TGCGCCAGCAGCCCCCGGACGGGGAGCTCTGGAAACACCATATATTTT. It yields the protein CASSPRTGSSGNTIYF.

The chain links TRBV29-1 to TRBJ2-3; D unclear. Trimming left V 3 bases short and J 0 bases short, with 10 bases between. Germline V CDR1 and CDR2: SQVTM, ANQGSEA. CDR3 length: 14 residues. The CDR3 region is CSVEVWTSTDTQYF. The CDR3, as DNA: TGCAGCGTTGAGGTATGGACCAGCACAGATACGCAGTATTTT.

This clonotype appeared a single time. Here the CDR3 reads CAISDTTYEQYF. The CDR3, as DNA: TGTGCCATCAGTGACACTACCTACGAGCAGTACTTC. The chain employs TRBV10-3 and TRBJ2-7; D ambiguous. V was shortened by 3 bases and J by 2 bases, with 5 bases between the two germline ends. The V gene's germline CDR1 is ENHRY and CDR2 SYGVKD. CDR3 length: 12 amino acids.

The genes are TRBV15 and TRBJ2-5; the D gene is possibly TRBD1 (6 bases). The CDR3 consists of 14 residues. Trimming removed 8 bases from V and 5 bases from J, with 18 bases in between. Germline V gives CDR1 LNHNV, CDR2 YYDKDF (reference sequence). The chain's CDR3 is CATGFRDKKETQYF. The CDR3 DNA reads TGTGCCACCGGGTTCCGGGACAAGAAGGAGACCCAGTACTTC.